The next 13 T cell receptor beta chains were all read from a single sample in a study of shared T cell receptors in the human thymus. Clones were sequenced by immunoSEQ multiplex PCR, and TCRdb holds only the in-frame ones, with some missing. The sample contains approximately 660,000 clones, approximately 90% of which appear only once. In addition, the sample was reused for a study of human thymus T cells.

Sequenced input: thymocytes. The receptors shown here come from a boy younger than two with a congenital heart defect.

This chain uses TRBV7-2 with TRBJ2-7; 9 bases are a match to TRBD2. Germline CDR1 reads SGHTA; CDR2 reads FQGNSA. V trimming: 1 base; J trimming: 6 bases; junction bases outside the gene matches: 7. The CDR3 spans 15 residues. The CDR3 DNA follows: TGTGCCAGCAGCTTAGAGCGGGAGGCCGCCGGCGAGCAGTACTTC. Amino acids: CASSLEREAAGEQYF.

V usage is TRBV4-1 and J usage is TRBJ2-5, with 7 bases that match TRBD1. CDR1 is MGHRA and CDR2 is YSYEKL in the germline V gene. The CDR3 consists of 17 residues. V trimming: 4 bases; J trimming: 5 bases; junction bases outside the gene matches: 16. CDR3 residues: CASSPRVRFGGQETQYF. CDR3 bases: TGCGCCAGCAGCCCCCGGGTTCGGTTTGGGGGACAGGAGACCCAGTACTTC.

This clone has a handful of counts. The gene calls are TRBV28 and TRBJ2-4; perhaps TRBD2 as D (6 bases). Germline V gene sequence: CDR1 MDHEN, CDR2 SYDVKM. V dropped 8 bases and J dropped 0 bases, with 14 bases sitting between them. This CDR3 is 15 amino acids long. The CDR3 reads CASGTIAVAKNIQYF. For the CDR3, the DNA is TGTGCCAGCGGAACTATAGCGGTAGCCAAAAACATTCAGTACTTC. Full variable domain (missing parts from reference TRBV28 and TRBJ2-4): DVKVTQSSRYLVKRTGEKVFLECVQDMDHENMFWYRQDPGLGLRLIYFSYDVKMKEKGDIPEGYSVSREKKERFSLILESASTNQTSMYLCASGTIAVAKNIQYFGAGTRLSVL.

V gene TRBV25-1 combines with J gene TRBJ2-5, with D possibly being TRBD2 (7 bases). V lost 2 bases and J lost 11, with 15 bases in between. The CDR3 covers 13 residues. CDR1 is MGHDK and CDR2 is SYGVNS in the germline V gene. DNA for the CDR3: TGTGCCAGCAGTGAAGGGGGGGCCAGGGAGCAGTACTTC. Translation gives CASSEGGAREQYF.

This sequence joins TRBV4-3 and TRBJ2-7; 7 nucleotides agree with TRBD2. Looked up from germline, CDR1 is LGHNA and CDR2 is YSLEER. Trimming at V came to 1 base and at J to 7 bases, leaving 13 bases not matched to a gene. This CDR3 region has 16 residues. The CDR3 DNA reads TGCGCCAGCAGCCAAGGAGGAGGCGGGAGATCGGGGGAGCAGTACTTC. Translation gives CASSQGGGGRSGEQYF.

This rearrangement joins TRBV27 to TRBJ1-4; 7 bases are shared with TRBD1. Germline CDR1 MNHEY, CDR2 SMNVEV (reference sequence). With V trimmed by 5 bases and J by 6 bases, 12 bases remained unmatched. The CDR3 sequence is 16 residues long. The CDR3 nucleotides are TGTGCCAGCAGTCTGAGACAGGGAAAGGAAGATGAAAAACTGTTTTTT. It encodes CASSLRQGKEDEKLFF.

This clone was seen only a few times. The chain links TRBV6-1 to TRBJ2-6, with a weak D call TRBD1 (5 bases). The V gene lost 2 bases and the J gene lost 2 bases, with 10 bases spanning the gap. The CDR3 consists of 16 residues. Germline CDR1 MNHNS, CDR2 SASEGT. CDR3 bases: TGTGCCAGCAGTGAAAAGACAGACCCTGGGGCCAACGTCCTGACTTTC. Its translation is CASSEKTDPGANVLTF.

This chain links TRBV2 with TRBJ2-6; TRBD1 matches 9 bases. V lost 9 bases, J lost 2 bases, and 14 bases stayed unmatched. CDR1 and CDR2 from the germline V gene are SNHLY and FYNNEI. The CDR3 totals 18 residues. Here the CDR3 DNA reads TGTGCCAGGGTTTCTACGGGACAGGGATGGACTGGGGCCAACGTCCTGACTTTC. Its protein is CARVSTGQGWTGANVLTF.

Written as DNA, the CDR3 is TGTGCCAGCAGGTTCCGGGACAGGGATGAAAAACTGTTTTTT. This gives the protein CASRFRDRDEKLFF. The chain links TRBV27 to TRBJ1-4; 9 nucleotides match TRBD1. This CDR3 contains 14 residues. Germline CDR1 MNHEY, CDR2 SMNVEV (reference sequence). J lost 6 bases, V lost 6 bases, and 5 bases had no gene match.

The genes are TRBV9 and TRBJ2-3; 12 nucleotides align to TRBD1. CDR1 and CDR2 (germline): SGDLS, YYNGEE. V was clipped by 3 bases and J by 4 bases; unmatched bases: 15. The CDR3 sequence is 19 residues long. The CDR3 DNA sequence: TGTGCCAGCAGCGGGGACAGGGGGCCCATGCTTAAATGGGCAGATACGCAGTATTTT. Translated, it gives CASSGDRGPMLKWADTQYF.

This chain joins TRBV18 and TRBJ2-7, with 8 bases aligning to TRBD2. Looked up from germline, CDR1 is KGHSH and CDR2 is LQKENI. CDR3 length equals 16 residues. V shed 0 bases and J 2 bases; nucleotides not matched to a gene: 6. CDR3 residues: CASSPPAGGGTYEQYF. CDR3 DNA sequence: TGTGCCAGCTCACCACCGGCCGGCGGGGGGACCTACGAGCAGTACTTC.

This clone came up a few times. The chain combines TRBV7-9 with TRBJ2-1, with D maybe TRBD1 (6 bases). Germline CDR1 SEHNR, CDR2 FQNEAQ (reference sequence). The V end lost 0 bases, the J end lost 4 bases, and 16 bases lay between the germline ends. The CDR3 runs 17 residues. CDR3 sequence reads: CASSLASRGDNYNEQFF. In DNA, the CDR3 is TGTGCCAGCAGCTTAGCGAGCAGGGGCGATAATTACAATGAGCAGTTCTTC.

V is TRBV7-2 and J is TRBJ2-2, with TRBD2 identical over 8 bases. Germline-derived CDR1 and CDR2 are SGHTA and FQGNSA. The CDR3 is made up of 17 amino acids. After removal of 2 bases from V and 6 bases from J, the junction contained 11 bases not matched to a gene. The chain's CDR3 is CASSLRLAGPSPGELFF. In DNA form, the CDR3 reads TGTGCCAGCAGCTTACGGCTAGCGGGCCCCAGCCCCGGGGAGCTGTTTTTT. Full variable domain (rest looked up from reference TRBV7-2 and TRBJ2-2): GAGVSQSPSNKVTEKGKDVELRCDPISGHTALYWYRQSLGQGLEFLIYFQGNSAPDKSGLPSDRFSAERTGGSVSTLTIQRTQQEDSAVYLCASSLRLAGPSPGELFFGEGSRLTVL.